The 28 T cell receptor beta chains listed next were all sequenced from one sample in a study of early stage breast cancer tumors. The protocol was immunoSEQ multiplex PCR, while the TCRdb copy is restricted to in-frame clones and leaves out a portion. Of 55,000 to 70,000 clones in the sample, 75% to 90% were seen once. Sequencing was carried out using blood. Receptor source: a person between 35 and 49 years old with breast cancer.

As DNA, the CDR3 is TGTGCCAGCAGCGTAGTTGTAGGGGCAGGCACAGATACGCAGTATTTT. Protein: CASSVVVGAGTDTQYF. V gene TRBV9 combines with J gene TRBJ2-3, with D perhaps matching TRBD1 (5 bases). Trimming stripped 0 bases from V and 1 base from J, with 12 bases between. CDR1 is SGDLS, CDR2 YYNGEE, per germline. The CDR3 is made up of 16 amino acids.

This chain connects TRBV27 to TRBJ2-7, with TRBD2 matching over 7 bases. The V gene end was trimmed by 3 bases and the J gene end by 2 bases; junction bases not matched to a gene: 4. The CDR3 is 14 amino acids. The germline CDR1 and CDR2 sequences are MNHEY and SMNVEV (reference sequence). The CDR3 DNA is TGTGCCAGCAGTTTCTCACTAGCGACCTACGAGCAGTACTTC. Protein product: CASSFSLATYEQYF.

The chain carries TRBV7-6 and TRBJ2-2; the D gene could be TRBD1 or TRBD2 (5 bases each). V was cut by 0 bases and J by 0 bases, with 8 bases left in between. The length of the CDR3 is 16 residues. Germline CDR1 is SGHVS and CDR2 is FNYEAQ. The CDR3: CASSLAGGTNTGELFF. DNA of the CDR3: TGTGCCAGCAGCTTAGCTGGGGGAACGAACACCGGGGAGCTGTTTTTT. Full variable domain (rest looked up from reference TRBV7-6 and TRBJ2-2): GAGVSQSPRYKVTKRGQDVALRCDPISGHVSLYWYRQALGQGPEFLTYFNYEAQQDKSGLPNDRFSAERPEGSISTLTIQRTEQRDSAMYRCASSLAGGTNTGELFFGEGSRLTVL.

A word on this clone: An end of the junction does not agree with germline; a read error may underlie this. This chain connects TRBV19 to TRBJ1-1; no firm D call. The CDR3 has 14 amino acids. The germline V gene has CDR1 LNHDA and CDR2 SQIVND (reference sequence). The CDR3 region is CASSRKGMNTEAFF. In DNA, the CDR3 is TGTGCCAGCAGTAGGAAGGGTATGAACACTGAAGCTTTCTTT. The entire variable domain, with the rest obtained from reference TRBV19 and TRBJ1-1, is as follows: DGGITQSPKYLFRKEGQNVTLSCEQNLNHDAMYWYRQDPGQGLRLIYYSQIVNDFQKGDIAEGYSVSREKKESFPLTVTSAQKNPTAFYLCASSRKGMNTEAFFGQGTRLTVV.

This clone was seen a handful of times. The chain couples TRBV5-8 to TRBJ1-2; unclear D gene. The CDR3 spans 14 residues. The ends were cut back, 0 bases at V and 5 bases at J, with 11 bases in the middle. The germline V gene encodes CDR1 SGHTS and CDR2 YDEGEE. Here the CDR3 reads CASSLGLGLYGYTF. The DNA for the CDR3 is TGTGCCAGCAGCTTGGGGCTGGGCCTGTATGGCTACACCTTC.

In its sample, this clone was seen a few times. The chain links TRBV18 to TRBJ1-1, with TRBD1 as a possible D gene (6 bases). The CDR3 loop spans 15 amino acids. V lost 6 bases, J lost 0 bases, and 14 bases lay in between. Germline V lookup: CDR1 KGHSH, CDR2 LQKENI. The CDR3 is CASSPNREMNTEAFF. The DNA of the CDR3 is TGTGCCAGCTCCCCGAACAGGGAGATGAACACTGAAGCTTTCTTT.

CDR3 sequence reads: CASSEGGGVEQYF. DNA of the CDR3: TGTGCCAGCAGTGAAGGAGGGGGGGTCGAGCAGTACTTC. V is TRBV2 and J is TRBJ2-7, with D perhaps matching TRBD2 (7 bases). V shed 1 base and J shed 6 bases, with 10 bases lying between them. Per germline, CDR1 SNHLY and CDR2 FYNNEI. The CDR3 length is 13 residues. The full variable domain, in which reference TRBV2 and TRBJ2-7 provide the parts outside the CDR3, is EPEVTQTPSHQVTQMGQEVILRCVPISNHLYFYWYRQILGQKVEFLVSFYNNEISEKSEIFDDQFSVERPDGSNFTLKIRSTKLEDSAMYFCASSEGGGVEQYFGPGTRLTVT.

V is TRBV19 and J is TRBJ2-1, with D possibly TRBD1 on 6 matching bases. CDR1 and CDR2 from the germline V gene are LNHDA and SQIVND (reference sequence). Trimming cost V 4 bases and J 4 bases, with 11 bases left between them. The CDR3 loop spans 14 amino acids. For the CDR3, the DNA is TGTGCCAGTAGTAGGACAGTTTCTTACAATGAGCAGTTCTTC. It specifies CASSRTVSYNEQFF.

This chain connects TRBV5-1 to TRBJ2-5; 7 nucleotides agree with TRBD1. Germline V CDR1 and CDR2: SGHRS, YFSETQ. V was pared by 4 bases and J by 1 base, with 4 bases of the junction left unmatched. The CDR3 length is 14 residues. The CDR3 spells CASSPGQIQETQYF. The DNA of the CDR3 is TGCGCCAGCAGCCCGGGACAGATCCAAGAGACCCAGTACTTC.

In this sample, this clone turned up a few times. The chain employs TRBV6-6 and TRBJ1-2; tentative D call: TRBD1 (6 bases). Germline CDR1 and CDR2: MNHNY and SVGAGI (reference sequence). CDR3 length: 13 residues. V dropped 5 bases and J dropped 4 bases, with 11 bases sitting between them. The CDR3 DNA reads as TGTGCCAGCAGTAGAGGACAGAGCTATGGCTACACCTTC. It yields the protein CASSRGQSYGYTF.

This clone is a singleton in its sample. The chain recombines TRBV9 with TRBJ1-1; no clear D. V was clipped by 0 bases and J by 4 bases, with 7 bases between them. The germline gives CDR1 SGDLS, CDR2 YYNGEE. The CDR3 is 13 residues long. The CDR3 loop is CASSVGLFTEAFF. The CDR3 nucleotides are TGTGCCAGCAGCGTAGGCCTGTTCACTGAAGCTTTCTTT. The entire variable domain, with the rest obtained from reference TRBV9 and TRBJ1-1, is as follows: DSGVTQTPKHLITATGQRVTLRCSPRSGDLSVYWYQQSLDQGLQFLIQYYNGEERAKGNILERFSAQQFPDLHSELNLSSLELGDSALYFCASSVGLFTEAFFGQGTRLTVV.

This clone was detected once. V usage is TRBV10-3 and J usage is TRBJ1-5; 9 positions agree with TRBD1. V was pared by 5 bases and J by 3 bases, with 5 bases of the junction left unmatched. Germline lookup yields CDR1 ENHRY and CDR2 SYGVKD. This CDR3 spans 15 amino acids. CDR3 DNA: TGTGCCATCAGTACGGACAGGGGCCTCAATCAGCCCCAGCATTTT. Its translation: CAISTDRGLNQPQHF.

The chain uses TRBV5-5 and TRBJ1-2, with D tentatively TRBD1 (6 bases). Germline V gene sequence: CDR1 SGHKS, CDR2 YYEKEE (reference sequence). V was cut by 0 bases and J by 5 bases, with 17 bases left in between. The CDR3 loop spans 16 amino acids. CDR3 sequence reads: CASSLEGRGGQYGYTF. CDR3 in DNA: TGTGCCAGCAGCTTGGAGGGCAGGGGCGGTCAATATGGCTACACCTTC.

This chain joins TRBV7-9 and TRBJ2-3; 10 bases are a match to TRBD2. Germline assignment: CDR1 SEHNR and CDR2 FQNEAQ (reference sequence). The CDR3 spans 13 residues. The junction had 0 bases not matched to a gene; V was cut back by 1 base and J by 8 bases. In nucleotides, the CDR3 is TGTGCCAGCAGCTTAGGGACTAGCGGTACGCAGTATTTT. Its translation: CASSLGTSGTQYF. Full variable domain (rest looked up from reference TRBV7-9 and TRBJ2-3): DTGVSQNPRHKITKRGQNVTFRCDPISEHNRLYWYRQTLGQGPEFLTYFQNEAQLEKSRLLSDRFSAERPKGSFSTLEIQRTEQGDSAMYLCASSLGTSGTQYFGPGTRLTVL.

The chain uses TRBV9 and TRBJ2-1; 10 bases line up with TRBD2. The CDR3 is 14 amino acids. CDR1 is SGDLS and CDR2 is YYNGEE in the germline V gene. V shed 4 bases, J shed 7 bases, and the junction held 5 bases outside the gene matches. This chain's CDR3 is CASSSRTSGNEQFF. The CDR3 bases are TGTGCCAGCAGCTCCCGGACTAGCGGAAATGAGCAGTTCTTC.

V is TRBV27 and J is TRBJ1-1; 9 positions match TRBD1. The CDR3 sequence is 15 residues long. The ends lost 1 base at V and 5 bases at J; junction bases unmatched: 5. Germline V lookup: CDR1 MNHEY, CDR2 SMNVEV (reference sequence). CDR3: CASSLFGQGRTEAFF. DNA for the CDR3: TGTGCCAGCAGTTTATTCGGACAGGGGAGAACTGAAGCTTTCTTT.

The chain carries TRBV19 and TRBJ2-5; D ambiguous. The CDR3 runs 13 residues. In germline, CDR1 is LNHDA, CDR2 SQIVND (reference sequence). Trimming pared 5 bases from V and 3 bases from J, leaving 10 bases between. DNA of the CDR3: TGTGCCAGTAGTGTGACACTCAAAGAGACCCAGTACTTC. The encoded protein is CASSVTLKETQYF.

The CDR3 nucleotides read TGTGCCAGCAGTTACTCACGTAAGGGTAGTTGGGACGAGCAGTACTTC. Its protein product is CASSYSRKGSWDEQYF. This rearrangement joins TRBV6-5 to TRBJ2-7, with no clear D. The CDR3 is 16 residues long. Per germline, CDR1 MNHEY and CDR2 SVGAGI. V was shortened by 0 bases and J by 5 bases, with 17 bases between the two germline ends.

The rearrangement links TRBV15 to TRBJ2-2; D may be TRBD2 (7 bases). Germline V gives CDR1 LNHNV, CDR2 YYDKDF (reference sequence). V was cut by 9 bases and J by 5 bases, with 16 bases left in between. The CDR3 extends over 14 amino acids. The CDR3 nucleotides read TGTGCCACAGGGGGGGACCCTAAGACCGGGGAGCTGTTTTTT. Translating gives CATGGDPKTGELFF.

This chain connects TRBV5-1 to TRBJ2-1, with 9 bases matching TRBD2. The CDR3 has 15 amino acids. V gave up 1 base and J gave up 8 bases; unmatched junction bases: 7. Germline V gives CDR1 SGHRS, CDR2 YFSETQ. The CDR3 sequence is CASSLMPSGKDEQFF. The CDR3 DNA is TGCGCCAGCAGCTTGATGCCTAGCGGGAAGGATGAGCAGTTCTTC. The variable domain in full, with the rest retrieved from reference TRBV5-1 and TRBJ2-1, is KAGVTQTPRYLIKTRGQQVTLSCSPISGHRSVSWYQQTPGQGLQFLFEYFSETQRNKGNFPGRFSGRQFSNSRSEMNVSTLELGDSALYLCASSLMPSGKDEQFFGPGTRLTVL.

The chain carries TRBV4-2 and TRBJ1-5; 9 bases line up with TRBD1. With 4 bases clipped from V and 7 bases from J, the junction kept 8 bases outside the gene matches. This CDR3 has 15 amino acids. Germline V lookup: CDR1 LGHNA, CDR2 YNFKEQ. The CDR3 loop reads CASSPRDRERQPQHF. Here the CDR3 DNA reads TGTGCCAGCAGCCCCCGGGACAGGGAGAGACAGCCCCAGCATTTT.

The chain has TRBV6-5 and TRBJ2-5; unclear D gene. The CDR3 consists of 14 residues. Per the germline V gene, CDR1 is MNHEY and CDR2 is SVGAGI. V was pared by 3 bases and J by 2 bases, with 10 bases between. The CDR3 region is CASSYNWVQETQYF. The CDR3 DNA reads as TGTGCCAGCAGTTATAATTGGGTACAAGAGACCCAGTACTTC.

V usage is TRBV11-2 and J usage is TRBJ1-1; D remains ambiguous. The V gene's germline CDR1 is SGHAT and CDR2 FQNNGV. Trimming shortened V by 2 bases and J by 5 bases, and 15 bases separated the two germline ends. CDR3 length: 15 residues. CDR3 in DNA: TGTGCCAGCAGCTTATGGGCAGAAGTGAGGACTGAAGCTTTCTTT. This translates into CASSLWAEVRTEAFF.

The chain recombines TRBV27 with TRBJ2-7, with D tentatively TRBD1 (5 bases). Germline CDR1 is MNHEY and CDR2 is SMNVEV (reference sequence). Trimming removed 3 bases at V and 2 bases at J, with 11 bases between. CDR3 length: 14 amino acids. The CDR3 sequence is CASSLQGIAYEQYF. DNA for the CDR3: TGTGCCAGCAGTTTGCAGGGTATAGCCTACGAGCAGTACTTC.

The V call is TRBV12-2, the J call TRBJ2-2. TRBV12-2 is marked as a pseudogene. This CDR3 is 16 amino acids long. This chain's CDR3 is CASRTSGTPNTGELFF. The CDR3 DNA reads TGTGCAAGTCGCACCTCCGGGACCCCGAACACCGGGGAGCTGTTTTTT.

The genes are TRBV19 and TRBJ2-1; 7 bases line up with TRBD2. CDR3 length: 15 residues. Germline-derived CDR1 and CDR2 are LNHDA and SQIVND (reference sequence). Trimming took 6 bases from V and 3 from J; bases not matched to a gene: 8. Here the CDR3 reads CASSPRGRLYNEQFF. The CDR3 region has the DNA TGTGCCAGTAGCCCCCGCGGGAGACTCTACAATGAGCAGTTCTTC.

This clone occurred a few times. The J gene is TRBJ2-7, the V gene TRBV6-1; D is undetermined. The CDR3 runs to 14 residues. Trimming pared 3 bases from V and 1 base from J, leaving 10 bases between. Per the germline V gene, CDR1 is MNHNS and CDR2 is SASEGT. The CDR3 protein is CASSEEPKSYEQYF. As DNA, the CDR3 is TGTGCCAGCAGTGAGGAACCTAAGTCCTACGAGCAGTACTTC.

The V gene is TRBV9, the J gene TRBJ1-2; 9 bases match TRBD1. The CDR3 sequence is 15 residues long. CDR1 and CDR2 from the germline V gene are SGDLS and YYNGEE. J gave up 8 bases and V 4 bases, and 12 bases lay outside the gene matches. The DNA of the CDR3 is TGTGCCAGCAGCCGAACCCCGGGACAGGGTAAGGGCTACACCTTC. Its translation is CASSRTPGQGKGYTF.